What follows are 2 T cell receptor beta chains derived from one specimen sequenced in a study of blood T cell repertoires in COVID-19 (dated by TCRdb to 2018 to 2020). The library was generated by the immunoSEQ multiplex PCR assay. The table was pulled from immuneACCESS by TCRdb, which kept in-frame rearrangements only. Such tables lose some clones; where checked, under half of the loss comes from unresolved V genes, and the rest has no known cause. The table for this sample lists 80,000 to 100,000 clones; around nine tenths of them were counted only once. Approximately 10% of the sample is in the top ten clones. Sequenced material: peripheral blood. These receptors originate from a man in his fifties with acute or convalescent COVID-19.

The rearrangement links TRBV12-3 or TRBV12-4 to TRBJ2-5; TRBD1 is a possible D gene (6 bases). The CDR3 sequence is 12 residues long. With 8 bases removed from V and 4 bases from J, the gap between germline ends came to 11 bases. This CDR3 reads CASGRGSETQYF. DNA for the CDR3: TGTGCCAGCGGCAGGGGTTCAGAGACCCAGTACTTC.

V is TRBV7-2 and J is TRBJ1-3; no clear D gene. The CDR3 is 15 residues long. V lost 5 bases, J lost 2 bases, and 13 bases lay in between. Germline CDR1 reads SGHTA; CDR2 reads FQGNSA. In DNA, the CDR3 is TGTGCCAGCAGCCCATCTTGGCTCGCTGGAAACACCATATATTTT. This codes for CASSPSWLAGNTIYF. The whole variable domain, filled in from reference TRBV7-2 and TRBJ1-3, reads GAGVSQSPSNKVTEKGKDVELRCDPISGHTALYWYRQSLGQGLEFLIYFQGNSAPDKSGLPSDRFSAERTGGSVSTLTIQRTQQEDSAVYLCASSPSWLAGNTIYFGEGSWLTVV.